The next 20 T cell receptor beta chains were all read from a single sample in a study of shared clonotypes between healthy human individuals. This table comes from immunoSEQ multiplex PCR, and its TCRdb copy is limited to in-frame clones, with some not included. The sample has over 800,000 clones, approximately 92% seen once. As defined, naive CD8 cells were CD45RO-negative and positively selected for CCR7, with terminally differentiated effector memory CD45RA+ cells excluded. The sample consisted of naive CD8+ T cells sorted from blood. Receptors originate from a man between 25 and 39 years old in good health.

The chain recombines TRBV5-4 with TRBJ2-7; D not certain. There are 12 residues in the CDR3. Germline values: CDR1 SGHNT, CDR2 YYREEE (reference sequence). V dropped 1 base and J dropped 3 bases, with 5 bases sitting between them. CDR3 DNA sequence: TGTGCCAGCAGCTTGCCGAACTACGAGCAGTACTTC. It translates to CASSLPNYEQYF. The full variable domain, in which reference TRBV5-4 and TRBJ2-7 provide the parts outside the CDR3, is ETGVTQSPTHLIKTRGQQVTLRCSSQSGHNTVSWYQQALGQGPQFIFQYYREEENGRGNFPPRFSGLQFPNYSSELNVNALELDDSALYLCASSLPNYEQYFGPGTRLTVT.

The chain is built from TRBV7-9 and TRBJ2-7; no reliable D call. CDR1 is SEHNR and CDR2 is FQNEAQ in the germline V gene (reference sequence). The V gene lost 1 base and the J gene lost 6 bases, with 13 bases spanning the gap. The CDR3 spans 14 residues. The CDR3 is CASSLGRNPTEQYF. The CDR3, as DNA: TGTGCCAGCAGCTTAGGTAGAAACCCTACCGAGCAGTACTTC.

V is TRBV9 and J is TRBJ2-1; D call uncertain. Trimming took off 0 bases at V and 3 bases at J, with 4 bases between the two ends. The CDR3 has 13 residues. Germline V gene data show CDR1 as SGDLS and CDR2 as YYNGEE. The CDR3 DNA sequence: TGTGCCAGCAGCGTAGGGGTCTACAATGAGCAGTTCTTC. Translating it yields CASSVGVYNEQFF.

The rearrangement joins TRBV27 to TRBJ2-7; D unresolved. Germline V CDR1 and CDR2: MNHEY, SMNVEV (reference sequence). V gave up 3 bases and J gave up 2 bases, with 11 bases separating them. There are 14 residues in the CDR3. The CDR3 DNA is TGTGCCAGCAGTTTTGGTCTGCCCCCCTACGAGCAGTACTTC. Its translation: CASSFGLPPYEQYF.

The rearrangement joins TRBV7-9 to TRBJ2-7; 9 bases map to TRBD1. The CDR3 spans 13 residues. CDR1 SEHNR and CDR2 FQNEAQ come from the germline V gene (reference sequence). V dropped 9 bases and J dropped 3; count of bases not matched to a gene: 6. The CDR3 sequence: CARTGTGFYEQYF. CDR3 sequence (DNA): TGTGCCAGAACGGGGACAGGGTTCTACGAGCAGTACTTC.

This clone has more than one count but fewer than ten. This rearrangement joins TRBV14 to TRBJ2-7, with 8 bases fitting TRBD2. Germline V gene sequence: CDR1 SGHDN, CDR2 FVKESK. The CDR3 has 16 amino acids. The V gene end was trimmed by 5 bases and the J gene end by 6 bases; junction bases not matched to a gene: 15. CDR3 coding DNA: TGTGCCAGCAGCTCCTACATTGGGACTAGTGTCTCCGAGCAGTACTTC. This sequence encodes CASSSYIGTSVSEQYF. Drawing the rest from reference TRBV14 and TRBJ2-7, the complete variable domain is EAGVTQFPSHSVIEKGQTVTLRCDPISGHDNLYWYRRVMGKEIKFLLHFVKESKQDESGMPNNRFLAERTGGTYSTLKVQPAELEDSGVYFCASSSYIGTSVSEQYFGPGTRLTVT.

The chain couples TRBV4-1 to TRBJ2-5, with D uncertain. Trimming removed 1 base at V and 2 bases at J, with 5 bases between. The CDR3 runs to 13 residues. CDR1 and CDR2 from the germline V gene are MGHRA and YSYEKL. The CDR3 DNA is TGCGCCAGCAGCCAAGGGCAGCAAGAGACCCAGTACTTC. This translates into CASSQGQQETQYF.

The genes are TRBV7-9 and TRBJ2-7, with D possibly matching TRBD2 (5 bases). The V end was cut by 1 base, the J end by 2 bases, with 12 bases between. From germline, CDR1 is SEHNR and CDR2 FQNEAQ (reference sequence). The CDR3 runs to 15 residues. This CDR3 is CASSLEIAPPYEQYF. The CDR3 nucleotides read TGTGCCAGCAGCTTAGAGATAGCGCCGCCCTACGAGCAGTACTTC.

This chain connects TRBV28 to TRBJ2-5; no reliable D call. The V end lost 5 bases, the J end lost 5 bases, and 21 bases lay between the germline ends. Germline V lookup: CDR1 MDHEN, CDR2 SYDVKM. The CDR3 is 16 amino acids. The DNA for the CDR3 is TGTGCCAGCAGTATCCCGGACGAAAACGAACGGGAGACCCAGTACTTC. The encoded protein is CASSIPDENERETQYF.

This chain joins TRBV6-5 and TRBJ1-1, with D perhaps matching TRBD1 (6 bases). In germline, CDR1 is MNHEY, CDR2 SVGAGI. The V end lost 6 bases, the J end lost 1 base, and 9 bases lay between the germline ends. The CDR3 is 13 residues long. The CDR3 nucleotides read TGTGCCAGCAGGACACAGGGGAACACTGAAGCTTTCTTT. It specifies CASRTQGNTEAFF.

In the case of this clone: This same CDR3 is encoded by further DNA sequences in the sample. The rearrangement uses TRBV5-4 and TRBJ2-1; weak D call: TRBD2 (5 bases). The germline CDR1 and CDR2 sequences are SGHNT and YYREEE (reference sequence). Trimming took 2 bases from V and 10 from J, leaving 7 bases between them. There are 11 residues in the CDR3. This chain's CDR3 is CASSLGLEQFF. Written as DNA, the CDR3 is TGTGCCAGCAGCTTAGGACTGGAGCAGTTCTTC.

The V gene is TRBV5-6, the J gene TRBJ1-2; 9 nucleotides match TRBD1. V was clipped by 3 bases and J by 4 bases; unmatched bases: 4. In germline, CDR1 is SGHDT, CDR2 YYEEEE. CDR3 size: 14 residues. CDR3 protein: CASSYGTGPYGYTF. CDR3 sequence (DNA): TGTGCCAGCAGCTATGGGACAGGGCCCTATGGCTACACCTTC.

The chain uses TRBV4-3 and TRBJ2-1; a weak D match, TRBD2 (6 bases). The germline V gene has CDR1 LGHNA and CDR2 YSLEER. The CDR3 totals 16 residues. Trimming removed 2 bases from V and 9 bases from J, with 20 bases in between. CDR3 region: CASSQIGAGTLGEQFF. The CDR3 DNA follows: TGCGCCAGCAGCCAAATCGGGGCGGGGACCCTCGGTGAGCAGTTCTTC.

This chain uses TRBV25-1 with TRBJ2-1; D may correspond to TRBD1 or TRBD2 (5 bases each). The CDR3 consists of 11 residues. CDR1 is MGHDK and CDR2 is SYGVNS in the germline V gene. V lost 1 base to trimming and J lost 10 bases, with 5 bases between them. CDR3 protein: CASSEWDEQFF. The CDR3 DNA is TGTGCCAGCAGTGAATGGGACGAGCAGTTCTTC.

On this clone: This specimen includes other DNA sequences encoding the same CDR3. This chain joins TRBV11-2 and TRBJ2-3; D gene ambiguous. The V gene lost 6 bases and the J gene lost 4 bases, with 8 bases spanning the gap. Germline assignment: CDR1 SGHAT and CDR2 FQNNGV. The CDR3 has 12 amino acids. The CDR3 DNA is TGTGCCAGCAGTTTACTTCCAGATACGCAGTATTTT. This codes for CASSLLPDTQYF.

V and J are TRBV30 and TRBJ2-2; TRBD2 might be the D (5 bases). CDR1 is GTSNPN, CDR2 SVGIG, per germline (reference sequence). Trimming pared 2 bases from V and 0 bases from J, leaving 7 bases between. The CDR3 sequence is 14 residues long. The CDR3 sequence: CAWSWTSNTGELFF. CDR3 DNA: TGTGCCTGGAGTTGGACTTCGAACACCGGGGAGCTGTTTTTT. Combining the CDR3 with reference TRBV30 and TRBJ2-2 gives the whole variable domain SQTIHQWPATLVQPVGSPLSLECTVEGTSNPNLYWYRQAAGRGLQLLFYSVGIGQISSEVPQNLSASRPQDRQFILSSKKLLLSDSGFYLCAWSWTSNTGELFFGEGSRLTVL.

The chain combines TRBV9 with TRBJ2-1; the match to TRBD2 covers 7 bases. Germline CDR1 reads SGDLS; CDR2 reads YYNGEE. Trimming removed 3 bases from V and 9 bases from J; junction bases left unmatched: 6. The CDR3 extends over 13 amino acids. The CDR3 DNA reads TGTGCCAGCAGCGCCCTCCGGGAGGTTGAGCAGTTCTTC. It is translated as CASSALREVEQFF.

V and J are TRBV7-9 and TRBJ2-3; a weak D match, TRBD1 (5 bases). Germline CDR1 is SEHNR and CDR2 is FQNEAQ (reference sequence). Trimming removed 5 bases from V and 4 bases from J, with 10 bases in between. There are 13 residues in the CDR3. CDR3 DNA: TGTGCCAGCAGCCCGAAGGGGTCAGATACGCAGTATTTT. Translation: CASSPKGSDTQYF.

The genes are TRBV19 and TRBJ2-1; TRBD2 matches at 9 bases. The CDR3 length is 17 residues. With 5 bases clipped from V and 2 bases from J, the junction kept 10 bases outside the gene matches. Germline assignment: CDR1 LNHDA and CDR2 SQIVND (reference sequence). The CDR3 sequence is CASSGGTSKAAYNEQFF. CDR3 DNA: TGTGCCAGTAGTGGCGGGACTAGCAAAGCTGCCTACAATGAGCAGTTCTTC.

This chain joins TRBV15 and TRBJ2-6; no clear D gene. The germline gives CDR1 LNHNV, CDR2 YYDKDF (reference sequence). Trimming took off 0 bases at V and 0 bases at J, with 6 bases between the two ends. The CDR3 sequence is 16 residues long. CDR3 protein: CATSRDPTSGANVLTF. CDR3 sequence (DNA): TGTGCCACCAGCAGAGATCCGACCTCTGGGGCCAACGTCCTGACTTTC. Looking up the rest from reference TRBV15 and TRBJ2-6 gives the full variable domain: DAMVIQNPRYQVTQFGKPVTLSCSQTLNHNVMYWYQQKSSQAPKLLFHYYDKDFNNEADTPDNFQSRRPNTSFCFLDIRSPGLGDTAMYLCATSRDPTSGANVLTFGAGSRLTVL.